Listed below are T cell receptor beta chains from one sample, sequenced in a study of identical twins. TCRdb reanalysed the 5' RACE reads using MiXCR and keeps one entry per CDR3 protein. The table shows hundreds of thousands of distinct CDR3 sequences, with roughly 18% occurring only once. This same sample was also taken into another study, of T cells expressing NK-cell markers.

The sequencing input was PBMCs. The receptors come from a woman aged 18-30 years in good health. Each CDR3 is given with its conserved first and last residue. A D gene is named only where the DNA matches it firmly. Clone size appears in some rows only: once, few, many, or a class for an expanded clone.

d_gene: TRBD2
j_gene: TRBJ2-7
v_gene: TRBV10-3
abundance: -
CDR3nt: TGTGCCACCATTCGGACTAGCGGCATCTACGAGCAGTACTTC
CDR3aa: CATIRTSGIYEQYF

d_gene: -
j_gene: TRBJ2-6
v_gene: TRBV20-1
abundance: few
CDR3nt: TGCAGTGCTAGAAATGCTGGGGCCAACGTCCTGACTTTC
CDR3aa: CSARNAGANVLTF

d_gene: -
j_gene: TRBJ2-7
v_gene: TRBV6-1
abundance: -
CDR3nt: TGTGCCAGCAGTGAACTGGGCCCCTCAGGCGAGCAGTACTTC
CDR3aa: CASSELGPSGEQYF

d_gene: -
j_gene: TRBJ1-6
v_gene: TRBV20-1
abundance: -
CDR3nt: TGCAGTGCTAGACCACAGGGTCTCATCCTTAATTCACCCCTCCACTTT
CDR3aa: CSARPQGLILNSPLHF

d_gene: -
j_gene: TRBJ2-1
v_gene: TRBV9
abundance: -
CDR3nt: TGTGCCAGCAGCGTAGAGGCGAATGGTGAGCAGTTCTTC
CDR3aa: CASSVEANGEQFF

d_gene: -
j_gene: TRBJ2-7
v_gene: TRBV6-5
abundance: -
CDR3nt: TGTGCCAGCAGTTACGAGGGGACCCCCTACGAGCAGTACTTC
CDR3aa: CASSYEGTPYEQYF

d_gene: -
j_gene: TRBJ2-4
v_gene: TRBV20-1
abundance: -
CDR3nt: TGCAGTGCCCAGGGTGCTTCGAAAAACATTCAGTACTTC
CDR3aa: CSAQGASKNIQYF

d_gene: -
j_gene: TRBJ1-5
v_gene: TRBV20-1
abundance: -
CDR3nt: TGCAGTGCCCGTAGAGGGGGTTTCGGACAGCCCCAGCATTTT
CDR3aa: CSARRGGFGQPQHF

d_gene: -
j_gene: TRBJ2-5
v_gene: TRBV5-1
abundance: -
CDR3nt: TGCGCCAGCACGGCGGTTACTTACCAAGAGACCCAGTACTTC
CDR3aa: CASTAVTYQETQYF

d_gene: -
j_gene: TRBJ2-2
v_gene: TRBV27
abundance: -
CDR3nt: TGTGCCAGCAGTCAAACTTGGTCCAGGGAGCTGTTTTTT
CDR3aa: CASSQTWSRELFF

d_gene: TRBD2
j_gene: TRBJ2-7
v_gene: TRBV2
abundance: -
CDR3nt: TGTGCCAGCAGGGGGACTAGCGGCATCCCGAGGGAGCAGTACTTC
CDR3aa: CASRGTSGIPREQYF

d_gene: -
j_gene: TRBJ2-7
v_gene: TRBV5-1
abundance: -
CDR3nt: TGCGCCAGCAGCTGGGGAGCGGGCAGCCACTACGAGCAGTACTTC
CDR3aa: CASSWGAGSHYEQYF

d_gene: -
j_gene: TRBJ2-1
v_gene: TRBV5-5
abundance: few
CDR3nt: TGTGCCAGCAGCCGGTCGACTACCAATGAGCAGTTCTTC
CDR3aa: CASSRSTTNEQFF

d_gene: -
j_gene: TRBJ1-2
v_gene: TRBV12-3/TRBV12-4
abundance: -
CDR3nt: TGTGCCAGCAGCCCCTTCAGGGCCGGGCTCCTCTATAACTATGGCTACACCTTC
CDR3aa: CASSPFRAGLLYNYGYTF

d_gene: TRBD1
j_gene: TRBJ2-7
v_gene: TRBV7-9
abundance: -
CDR3nt: TGTGCCAGCAGCGCAGCGACAGGGACAGCCTCCTACGAGCAGTACTTC
CDR3aa: CASSAATGTASYEQYF

d_gene: -
j_gene: TRBJ1-2
v_gene: TRBV12-3/TRBV12-4
abundance: many
CDR3nt: TGTGCCAGCAAGCATACAGGGCCTTCTAACTATGGCTACACCTTC
CDR3aa: CASKHTGPSNYGYTF

d_gene: -
j_gene: TRBJ1-1
v_gene: TRBV20-1
abundance: many
CDR3nt: TGCAGTGCTAGTAGACGGCTGAACACTGAAGCTTTCTTT
CDR3aa: CSASRRLNTEAFF

d_gene: -
j_gene: TRBJ1-2
v_gene: TRBV12-3/TRBV12-4
abundance: few
CDR3nt: TGTGCCAGCAGCCGAGGGCTTGGCTACACCTTC
CDR3aa: CASSRGLGYTF

d_gene: -
j_gene: TRBJ2-1
v_gene: TRBV6-5
abundance: few
CDR3nt: TGTGCCAGCAGTTACTCTAGCGGTCCCGGGGATGAGCAGTTCTTC
CDR3aa: CASSYSSGPGDEQFF

d_gene: TRBD1
j_gene: TRBJ2-1
v_gene: TRBV3-1
abundance: -
CDR3nt: TGTGCCAGCAGCCTCACAGGGGCTAGCCACCATGAGCAGTTCTTC
CDR3aa: CASSLTGASHHEQFF

d_gene: TRBD2
j_gene: TRBJ2-3
v_gene: TRBV20-1
abundance: -
CDR3nt: TGCAGTGCTAGGATAAGACTAGCTGATACGCAGTATTTT
CDR3aa: CSARIRLADTQYF